The TCR beta chain under discussion was sequenced for a study of molecular identifiers for immune sequencing clone quantification. This clonotype was recorded at least ten times. Bulk TCR library preparation followed previously described methods with listed TCR primers. TCRdb analysed the PCR reads with MiXCR anew, one entry per CDR3 protein. The repertoire consists of about 97,000 distinct CDR3 sequences, with approximately 24% occurring once and the leading ten covering 0.94%. Germline V gene sequence: CDR1 SEHNR, CDR2 FQNEAQ (reference sequence). The CDR3 spans 16 residues. Trimming pared 3 bases from V and 1 base from J, leaving 15 bases between. Construction of naive CD8 libraries employed about 19,000 to 1,000,000 sorted cells together with 10%, 30% or 50% RNA. Naive CD8 T cells were picked out by sorting for CD8+CD4-CCR7+CD45RA+.

Sample: naive CD8+ T cells from blood, with Jurkat cell RNA spiked in. As to subset: FACS-sorted CD8+CD4-CCR7+CD45RA+ naive T cells. The receptor's source is a human donor in good health. Some libraries in this study had Jurkat cell RNA spiked in. The chain is built from TRBV7-9 and TRBJ2-5; tentative D call: TRBD2 (5 bases). DNA for the CDR3: TGTGCCAGCAGCTTCCCTCGAATGACTATCCAAGAGACCCAGTACTTC. Amino acid sequence: CASSFPRMTIQETQYF.